This entry lists 3 T cell receptor beta chains sequenced from one sample in a study of blood T cell repertoires in COVID-19. Profiled with immunoSEQ multiplex PCR; TCRdb holds only in-frame clones, not every one. The sample has approximately 100,000 clones, around 90% seen once. Sequenced: peripheral blood. The receptors were sampled from a human donor in a cohort sampled during active COVID-19.

The chain links TRBV19 to TRBJ2-1; 10 bases line up with TRBD1. The germline gives CDR1 LNHDA, CDR2 SQIVND (reference sequence). V was pared by 7 bases and J by 9 bases, with 9 bases of the junction left unmatched. This CDR3 comprises 14 residues. The CDR3 reads CASKRTGGTGEQFF. The CDR3 nucleotides read TGTGCCAGTAAGCGGACAGGGGGGACGGGTGAGCAGTTCTTC.

The chain carries TRBV11-2 and TRBJ2-4; D unclear. The V end lost 1 base, the J end lost 2 bases, and 12 bases lay between the germline ends. This CDR3 is 16 amino acids long. The V gene's germline CDR1 is SGHAT and CDR2 FQNNGV. The CDR3 DNA reads as TGTGCCAGCAGCTTAGCGCAGATTATGCCCAAAAACATTCAGTACTTC. This gives the protein CASSLAQIMPKNIQYF.

The chain uses TRBV5-4 and TRBJ2-2, with a weak D call TRBD2 (5 bases). V dropped 1 base and J dropped 3 bases, with 16 bases sitting between them. The CDR3 sequence is 17 residues long. Germline V lookup: CDR1 SGHNT, CDR2 YYREEE (reference sequence). The CDR3 bases are TGTGCCAGCAGCTTGTTCATCGGAGGTTGGGACACCGGGGAGCTGTTTTTT. Translating it yields CASSLFIGGWDTGELFF.